Each of the 21 T cell receptor beta chains below was sequenced from the same sample in a study of blood T cell repertoires in COVID-19. Libraries were prepared by immunoSEQ multiplex PCR; TCRdb keeps only in-frame clonotypes and omits some of them. Of approximately 90,000 clones listed, approximately 86% are singletons. The sample was peripheral blood. Receptor source: a woman aged 80 or over with acute or convalescent COVID-19.

V gene TRBV11-3 combines with J gene TRBJ2-5; TRBD1 matches 9 bases. This CDR3 comprises 15 residues. Germline assignment: CDR1 SGHNT and CDR2 YENEEA. Germline trimming cut 4 bases from V and 4 bases from J; bases unmatched to any gene: 7. The CDR3 DNA reads TGTGCCAGCAGCTACCCGGGACAGGGACGAGAGACCCAGTACTTC. Protein product: CASSYPGQGRETQYF.

The chain uses TRBV19 and TRBJ1-1; 7 nucleotides match TRBD1. The germline CDR1 and CDR2 sequences are LNHDA and SQIVND (reference sequence). V was pared by 3 bases and J by 6 bases, with 7 bases of the junction left unmatched. This CDR3 spans 14 amino acids. The CDR3 spells CASSINRGSAEAFF. CDR3 coding DNA: TGTGCCAGTAGTATCAACAGGGGAAGTGCTGAAGCTTTCTTT.

The chain uses TRBV6-1 and TRBJ2-1, with D perhaps TRBD2 (6 bases). This CDR3 contains 16 residues. The V end was cut by 2 bases, the J end by 7 bases, with 18 bases between. Germline-derived CDR1 and CDR2 are MNHNS and SASEGT. The CDR3 reads CASSEQGGRLGNEQFF. CDR3 sequence (DNA): TGTGCCAGCAGTGAACAGGGAGGTCGATTGGGTAATGAGCAGTTCTTC.

The chain joins TRBV19 to TRBJ2-1; TRBD2 matches at 9 bases. Germline V gives CDR1 LNHDA, CDR2 SQIVND (reference sequence). The CDR3 is 15 amino acids. Losses at the gene ends were 7 bases for V and 0 bases for J; bases not matched to a gene: 4. CDR3 region: CASKGGGGSYNEQFF. DNA of the CDR3: TGTGCCAGTAAGGGCGGGGGGGGCTCCTACAATGAGCAGTTCTTC.

This chain links TRBV5-8 with TRBJ1-5, with D hard to call. The V gene's germline CDR1 is SGHTS and CDR2 YDEGEE. The CDR3 is 13 amino acids. V lost 0 bases, J lost 4 bases, and 5 bases lay in between. The CDR3 reads CASSLVENQPQHF. As DNA, the CDR3 is TGTGCCAGCAGCTTGGTCGAGAATCAGCCCCAGCATTTT.

This clone was recorded once. The rearrangement uses TRBV27 and TRBJ1-2; tentative D call: TRBD1 (6 bases). V was cut by 6 bases and J by 0 bases, with 20 bases left in between. CDR1 MNHEY and CDR2 SMNVEV come from the germline V gene (reference sequence). CDR3 length: 17 amino acids. This CDR3 is CASSPDRRGPTNYGYTF. In nucleotides, the CDR3 is TGTGCCAGCAGCCCTGACCGCAGGGGACCGACTAACTATGGCTACACCTTC.

V is TRBV19 and J is TRBJ2-4; 8 bases match TRBD1. Germline V gene data show CDR1 as LNHDA and CDR2 as SQIVND (reference sequence). With 8 bases clipped from V and 8 bases from J, the junction kept 8 bases outside the gene matches. This CDR3 spans 13 amino acids. The CDR3 DNA reads TGTGCCAGTGCGAGGACAGGGTCGGACATTCAGTACTTC. Amino acids: CASARTGSDIQYF.

J is TRBJ1-1 and V is TRBV15; maybe TRBD1 (6 bases). Germline V gives CDR1 LNHNV, CDR2 YYDKDF (reference sequence). V was clipped by 3 bases and J by 0 bases, with 11 bases between them. The CDR3 is 15 residues long. In DNA form, the CDR3 reads TGTGCCACCAGCAGGAACAGGGCCATGAACACTGAAGCTTTCTTT. Its protein is CATSRNRAMNTEAFF.

The chain combines TRBV6-5 with TRBJ2-1, with TRBD1 matching over 10 bases. The CDR3 runs 13 residues. Trimming took 6 bases from V and 9 from J; bases not matched to a gene: 5. Per germline, CDR1 MNHEY and CDR2 SVGAGI. The CDR3 protein is CASRRQGAVEQFF. The CDR3, as DNA: TGTGCCAGCAGGCGACAGGGGGCAGTTGAGCAGTTCTTC.

For the CDR3, the DNA is TGTGCCAGCAGCCGCATAGGGAACAGGGGGCGATACGAGCAGTACTTC. Translating it yields CASSRIGNRGRYEQYF. V gene TRBV3-1 (or the pseudogene TRBV3-2) combines with J gene TRBJ2-7; 9 positions match TRBD1. V was pared by 4 bases and J by 4 bases, with 11 bases of the junction left unmatched. Germline loops: CDR1 LGHDT, CDR2 YNNKEL (reference sequence). The CDR3 is 16 amino acids.

The chain joins TRBV19 to TRBJ1-2, with 7 bases lining up with TRBD1. The CDR3 runs 12 residues. The J segment lost 4 bases and the V segment lost 6 bases, leaving 2 bases of the junction unmatched. Germline CDR1 is LNHDA and CDR2 is SQIVND (reference sequence). For the CDR3, the DNA is TGTGCCAGTAGACAGGGGTCCTATGGCTACACCTTC. Its protein is CASRQGSYGYTF.

The genes are TRBV18 and TRBJ1-2; D perhaps matches TRBD1 (5 bases). V was trimmed by 3 bases and J by 7 bases, leaving 9 bases between them. Germline CDR1 and CDR2: KGHSH and LQKENI. CDR3 length equals 12 residues. CDR3 nucleotides: TGTGCCAGCTCACCTCAGGGCGGTGGCTACACCTTC. The encoded protein is CASSPQGGGYTF.

The rearrangement uses TRBV5-1 and TRBJ2-1; 8 bases fit TRBD2. CDR3 size: 15 residues. V shed 1 base, J shed 2 bases, and the junction held 2 bases outside the gene matches. CDR1 and CDR2 from the germline V gene are SGHRS and YFSETQ. This CDR3 is CASSLSGGAYNEQFF. The CDR3 bases are TGCGCCAGCAGCTTGAGCGGGGGCGCCTACAATGAGCAGTTCTTC.

The V gene is TRBV7-2, the J gene TRBJ2-2; TRBD2 matches 8 bases. CDR1 is SGHTA, CDR2 FQGNSA, per germline. The CDR3 is 16 amino acids. V lost 5 bases to trimming and J lost 4 bases; unmatched junction nucleotides: 9. The CDR3 DNA reads TGTGCCAGCAGCCAAAGGACTAGCTTGGGCACCGGGGAGCTGTTTTTT. It translates to CASSQRTSLGTGELFF.

The J gene is TRBJ2-2, the V gene TRBV2; 8 nucleotides align to TRBD2. The CDR3 covers 15 residues. With V trimmed by 6 bases and J by 5 bases, 8 bases remained unmatched. CDR1 and CDR2 (germline): SNHLY, FYNNEI. The CDR3 reads CASSSGGPRTGELFF. The CDR3 DNA reads as TGTGCCAGCAGCTCGGGGGGGCCGCGGACCGGGGAGCTGTTTTTT.

This clone occurred once. The chain carries TRBV18 and TRBJ1-3; D is uncertain. The CDR3 is 16 residues long. V lost 3 bases, J lost 0 bases, and 12 bases lay in between. Germline V gene data show CDR1 as KGHSH and CDR2 as LQKENI. CDR3 DNA: TGTGCCAGCTCACCGCTCAACAGCGGCTCTGGAAACACCATATATTTT. Translating gives CASSPLNSGSGNTIYF.

V and J are TRBV7-2 and TRBJ1-5, with D maybe TRBD1 (6 bases). The CDR3 extends over 14 amino acids. V shed 5 bases and J shed 3 bases, with 11 bases lying between them. Germline-derived CDR1 and CDR2 are SGHTA and FQGNSA. CDR3 loop: CASSPDRFNQPQHF. In DNA, the CDR3 is TGTGCCAGCAGCCCGGACAGATTCAATCAGCCCCAGCATTTT.

This chain joins TRBV6-4 and TRBJ2-7; 9 bases are a match to TRBD1. CDR3 size: 15 residues. CDR1 is MRHNA and CDR2 is SNTAGT in the germline V gene. The V segment lost 5 bases and the J segment 4 bases; nucleotides outside the gene matches: 9. CDR3 DNA: TGTGCCAGCAGTACACACAGGGGGCGCGAGTACGAGCAGTACTTC. Translated: CASSTHRGREYEQYF.

This clone has a handful of counts. The chain is built from TRBV3-1 (or the pseudogene TRBV3-2) and TRBJ1-5; D gene uncertain. CDR1 LGHDT and CDR2 YNNKEL come from the germline V gene (reference sequence). This CDR3 contains 14 residues. Trimming pared 2 bases from V and 6 bases from J, leaving 11 bases between. CDR3 residues: CASSQRGGVQPQHF. The DNA for the CDR3 is TGTGCCAGCAGCCAACGGGGAGGCGTTCAGCCCCAGCATTTT.

The V call is TRBV24-1, the J call TRBJ2-5; the match to TRBD1 covers 11 bases. With 5 bases clipped from V and 1 base from J, the junction kept 2 bases outside the gene matches. The CDR3 runs to 15 residues. Germline V gene sequence: CDR1 KGHDR, CDR2 SFDVKD. For the CDR3, the DNA is TGTGCCACCAGTGCGGGGACAGGGGGCCAAGAGACCCAGTACTTC. It encodes CATSAGTGGQETQYF.

This chain connects TRBV28 to TRBJ2-3; possible D gene TRBD2, 7 bases. The germline CDR1 and CDR2 sequences are MDHEN and SYDVKM. The germline V and J ends were trimmed by 7 bases and 4 bases, with 18 bases remaining between them. The CDR3 has 15 residues. The CDR3 reads CASILGGGPPDTQYF. The CDR3 region has the DNA TGTGCCAGCATTCTGGGGGGGGGCCCCCCAGATACGCAGTATTTT.